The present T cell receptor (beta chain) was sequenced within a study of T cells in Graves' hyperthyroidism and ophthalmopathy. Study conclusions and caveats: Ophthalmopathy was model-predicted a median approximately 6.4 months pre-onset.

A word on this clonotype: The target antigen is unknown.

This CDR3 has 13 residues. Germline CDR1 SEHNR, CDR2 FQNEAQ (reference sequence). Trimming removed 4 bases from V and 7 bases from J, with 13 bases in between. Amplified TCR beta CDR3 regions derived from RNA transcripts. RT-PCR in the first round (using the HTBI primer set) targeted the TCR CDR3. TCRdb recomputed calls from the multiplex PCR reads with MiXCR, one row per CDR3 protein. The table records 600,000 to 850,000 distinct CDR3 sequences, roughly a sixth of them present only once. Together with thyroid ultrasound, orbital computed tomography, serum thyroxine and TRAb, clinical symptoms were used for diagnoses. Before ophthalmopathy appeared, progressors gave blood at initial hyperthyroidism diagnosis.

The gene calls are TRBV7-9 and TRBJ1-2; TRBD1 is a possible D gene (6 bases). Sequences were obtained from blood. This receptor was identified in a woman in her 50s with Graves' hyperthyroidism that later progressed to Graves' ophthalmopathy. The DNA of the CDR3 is TGTGCCAGCAGCTGGGGGCAGGGGTTTGGCTACACCTTC. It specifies CASSWGQGFGYTF.